Below, one T cell receptor (beta chain) is given with its context. This specimen belongs to a study of T cell responses to AZD1222 COVID-19 vaccine. Germline loops: CDR1 SEHNR, CDR2 FQNEAQ (reference sequence). V gave up 1 base and J gave up 0 bases, with 10 bases separating them. The CDR3 runs to 16 residues. TCRdb keeps only in-frame clones here, not all; method: immunoSEQ multiplex PCR. The sample carries 240,000 or so clones, approximately 93% recorded once. This clonotype was obtained from an adult in good health. The starting material was peripheral blood, obtained on day 0 of AZD1222 vaccination. The chain couples TRBV7-9 to TRBJ1-3; no reliable D call. The CDR3 spells CASSLDLLSSGNTIYF. For the CDR3, the DNA is TGTGCCAGCAGCTTAGACTTGCTGAGCTCTGGAAACACCATATATTTT. Full variable domain (rest looked up from reference TRBV7-9 and TRBJ1-3): DTGVSQNPRHKITKRGQNVTFRCDPISEHNRLYWYRQTLGQGPEFLTYFQNEAQLEKSRLLSDRFSAERPKGSFSTLEIQRTEQGDSAMYLCASSLDLLSSGNTIYFGEGSWLTVV.